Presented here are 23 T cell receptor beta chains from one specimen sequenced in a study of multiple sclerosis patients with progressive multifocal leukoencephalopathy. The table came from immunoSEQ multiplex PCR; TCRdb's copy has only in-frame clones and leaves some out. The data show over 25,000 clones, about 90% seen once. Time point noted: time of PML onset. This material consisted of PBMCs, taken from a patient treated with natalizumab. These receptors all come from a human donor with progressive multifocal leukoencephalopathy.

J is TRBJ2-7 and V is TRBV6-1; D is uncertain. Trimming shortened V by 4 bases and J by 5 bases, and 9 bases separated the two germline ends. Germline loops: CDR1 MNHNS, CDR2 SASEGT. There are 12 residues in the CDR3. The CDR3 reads CASSGSGHEQYF. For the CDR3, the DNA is TGTGCCAGCAGTGGGTCTGGACACGAGCAGTACTTC.

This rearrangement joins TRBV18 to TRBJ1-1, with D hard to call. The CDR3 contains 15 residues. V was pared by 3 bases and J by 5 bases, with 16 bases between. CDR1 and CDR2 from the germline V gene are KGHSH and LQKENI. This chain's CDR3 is CASSPSQGKGTEAFF. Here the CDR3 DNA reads TGTGCCAGCTCACCCTCGCAAGGTAAGGGAACTGAAGCTTTCTTT.

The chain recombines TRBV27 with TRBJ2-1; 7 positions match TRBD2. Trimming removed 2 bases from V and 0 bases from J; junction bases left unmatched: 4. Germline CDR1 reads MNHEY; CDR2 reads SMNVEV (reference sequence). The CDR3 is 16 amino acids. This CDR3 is CASSLIPSGSYNEQFF. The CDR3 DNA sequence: TGTGCCAGCAGTTTAATACCTAGCGGCTCCTACAATGAGCAGTTCTTC.

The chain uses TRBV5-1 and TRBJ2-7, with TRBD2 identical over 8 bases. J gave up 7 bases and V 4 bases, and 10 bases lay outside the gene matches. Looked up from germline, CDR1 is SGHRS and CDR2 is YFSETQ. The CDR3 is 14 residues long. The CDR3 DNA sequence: TGCGCCAGCAGCCTGAGCCCAGGCGGGGGGGAGCAGTACTTC. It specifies CASSLSPGGGEQYF. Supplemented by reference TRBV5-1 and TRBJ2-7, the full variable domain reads KAGVTQTPRYLIKTRGQQVTLSCSPISGHRSVSWYQQTPGQGLQFLFEYFSETQRNKGNFPGRFSGRQFSNSRSEMNVSTLELGDSALYLCASSLSPGGGEQYFGPGTRLTVT.

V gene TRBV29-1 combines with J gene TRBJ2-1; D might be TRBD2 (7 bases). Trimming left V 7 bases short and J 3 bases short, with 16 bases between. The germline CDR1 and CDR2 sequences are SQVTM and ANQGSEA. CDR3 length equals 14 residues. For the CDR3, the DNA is TGCAGCGCTTGGGGGGGACAATACTACAATGAGCAGTTCTTC. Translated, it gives CSAWGGQYYNEQFF.

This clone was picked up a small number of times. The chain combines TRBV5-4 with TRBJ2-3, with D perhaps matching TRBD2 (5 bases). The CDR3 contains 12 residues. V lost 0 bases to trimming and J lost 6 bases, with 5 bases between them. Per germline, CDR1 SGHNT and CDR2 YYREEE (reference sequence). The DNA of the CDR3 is TGTGCCAGCAGCTTGGGCGGGGATACGCAGTATTTT. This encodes CASSLGGDTQYF.

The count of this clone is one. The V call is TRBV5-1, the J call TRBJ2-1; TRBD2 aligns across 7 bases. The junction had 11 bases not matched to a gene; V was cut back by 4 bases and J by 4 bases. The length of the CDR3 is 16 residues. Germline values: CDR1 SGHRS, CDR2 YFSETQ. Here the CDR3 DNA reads TGCGCCAGCAGCCCCACGGGAGGAGGTTGGTACAATGAGCAGTTCTTC. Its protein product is CASSPTGGGWYNEQFF. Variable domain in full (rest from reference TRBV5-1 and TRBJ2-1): KAGVTQTPRYLIKTRGQQVTLSCSPISGHRSVSWYQQTPGQGLQFLFEYFSETQRNKGNFPGRFSGRQFSNSRSEMNVSTLELGDSALYLCASSPTGGGWYNEQFFGPGTRLTVL.

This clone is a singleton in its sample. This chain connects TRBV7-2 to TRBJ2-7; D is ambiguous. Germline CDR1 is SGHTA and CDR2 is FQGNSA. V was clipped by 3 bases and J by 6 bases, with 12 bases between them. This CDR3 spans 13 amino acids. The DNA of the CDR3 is TGTGCCAGCAGCTTGACCCCGAAGGGCGAGCAGTACTTC. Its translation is CASSLTPKGEQYF.

CDR3 protein: CASSLGTASRSGNTIYF. In DNA form, the CDR3 reads TGCGCCAGCAGCTTGGGGACGGCCTCGCGCTCTGGAAACACCATATATTTT. The chain combines TRBV5-1 with TRBJ1-3, with D uncertain. CDR1 and CDR2 (germline): SGHRS, YFSETQ. Trimming left V 0 bases short and J 0 bases short, with 13 bases between. This CDR3 has 17 amino acids.

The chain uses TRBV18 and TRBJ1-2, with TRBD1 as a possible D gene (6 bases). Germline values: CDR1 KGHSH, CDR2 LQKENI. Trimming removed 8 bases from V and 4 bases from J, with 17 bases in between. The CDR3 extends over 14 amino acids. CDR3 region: CASTPGQDGYGYTF. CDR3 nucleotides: TGTGCCAGCACCCCGGGACAAGACGGCTATGGCTACACCTTC.

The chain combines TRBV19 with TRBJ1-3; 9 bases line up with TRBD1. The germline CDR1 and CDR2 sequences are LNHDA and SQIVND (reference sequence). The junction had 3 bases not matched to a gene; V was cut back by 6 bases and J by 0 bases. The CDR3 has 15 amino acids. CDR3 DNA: TGTGCCAGTAGCGCGACAGGGGGCTCTGGAAACACCATATATTTT. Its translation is CASSATGGSGNTIYF.

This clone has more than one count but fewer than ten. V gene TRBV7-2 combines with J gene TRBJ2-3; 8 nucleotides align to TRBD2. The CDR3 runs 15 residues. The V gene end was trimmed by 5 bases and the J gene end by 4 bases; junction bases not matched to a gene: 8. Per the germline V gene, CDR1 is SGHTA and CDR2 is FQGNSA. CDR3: CASSPGGEPADTQYF. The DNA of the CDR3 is TGTGCCAGCAGCCCCGGGGGGGAGCCGGCAGATACGCAGTATTTT.

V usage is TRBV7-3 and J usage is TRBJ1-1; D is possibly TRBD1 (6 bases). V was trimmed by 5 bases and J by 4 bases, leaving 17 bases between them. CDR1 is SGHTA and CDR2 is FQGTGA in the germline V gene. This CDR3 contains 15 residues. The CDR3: CASSQSGGAGTEAFF. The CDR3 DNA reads TGTGCCAGCAGCCAATCCGGGGGGGCGGGCACTGAAGCTTTCTTT.

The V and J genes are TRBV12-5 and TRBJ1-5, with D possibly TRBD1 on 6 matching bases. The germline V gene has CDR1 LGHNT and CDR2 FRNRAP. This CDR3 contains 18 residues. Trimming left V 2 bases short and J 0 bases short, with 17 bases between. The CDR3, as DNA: TGTGCTAGTGGTTTGTCGGCAGGGGACTCATATAGCAATCAGCCCCAGCATTTT. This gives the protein CASGLSAGDSYSNQPQHF.

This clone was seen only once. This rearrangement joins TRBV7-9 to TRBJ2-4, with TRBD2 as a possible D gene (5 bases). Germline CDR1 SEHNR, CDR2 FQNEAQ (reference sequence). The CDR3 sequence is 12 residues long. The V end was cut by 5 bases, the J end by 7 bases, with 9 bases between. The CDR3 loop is CASSQTGNIQYF. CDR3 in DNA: TGTGCCAGCAGCCAGACGGGGAACATTCAGTACTTC. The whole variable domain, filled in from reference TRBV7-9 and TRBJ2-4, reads DTGVSQNPRHKITKRGQNVTFRCDPISEHNRLYWYRQTLGQGPEFLTYFQNEAQLEKSRLLSDRFSAERPKGSFSTLEIQRTEQGDSAMYLCASSQTGNIQYFGAGTRLSVL.

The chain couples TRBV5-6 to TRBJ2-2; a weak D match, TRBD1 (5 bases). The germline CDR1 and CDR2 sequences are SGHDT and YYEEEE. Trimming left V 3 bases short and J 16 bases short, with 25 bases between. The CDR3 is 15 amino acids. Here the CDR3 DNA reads TGTGCCAGCAGCTCAGAGCAGGGTTACCTAGTCGTTCCGTTTTTT. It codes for CASSSEQGYLVVPFF.

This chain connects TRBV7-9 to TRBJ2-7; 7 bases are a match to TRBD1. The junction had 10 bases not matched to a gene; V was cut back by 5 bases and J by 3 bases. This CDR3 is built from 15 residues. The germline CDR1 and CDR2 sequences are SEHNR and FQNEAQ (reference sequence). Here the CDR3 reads CASSRLGTARYEQYF. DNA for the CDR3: TGTGCCAGCAGCAGACTGGGGACAGCGCGCTACGAGCAGTACTTC.

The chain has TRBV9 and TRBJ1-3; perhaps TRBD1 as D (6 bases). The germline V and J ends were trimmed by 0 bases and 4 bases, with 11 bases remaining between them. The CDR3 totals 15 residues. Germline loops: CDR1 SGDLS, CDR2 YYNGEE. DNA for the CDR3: TGTGCCAGCAGCGTAGTAGGGGGTTCCGGAAACACCATATATTTT. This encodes CASSVVGGSGNTIYF.

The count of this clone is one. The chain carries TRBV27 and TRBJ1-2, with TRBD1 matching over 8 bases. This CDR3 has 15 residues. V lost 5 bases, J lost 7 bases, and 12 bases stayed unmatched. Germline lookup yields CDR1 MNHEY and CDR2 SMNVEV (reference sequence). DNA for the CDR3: TGTGCCAGCAGTCCAATCCCCAGGGGGCGAATTGGCTACACCTTC. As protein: CASSPIPRGRIGYTF.

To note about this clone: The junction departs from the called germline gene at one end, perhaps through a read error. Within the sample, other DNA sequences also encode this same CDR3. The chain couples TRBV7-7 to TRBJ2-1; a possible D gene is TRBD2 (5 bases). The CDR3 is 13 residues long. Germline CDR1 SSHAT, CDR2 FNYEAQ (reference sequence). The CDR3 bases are TGTGCTAGCAGCTCGGACCTCCGGGGTGAGCAGTTCTTC. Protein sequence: CASSSDLRGEQFF.

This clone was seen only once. CDR3 nucleotides: TGTGCCAGCAGCTTCGGACTAGCGGGAGATACGCAGTATTTT. Residues: CASSFGLAGDTQYF. The V call is TRBV13, the J call TRBJ2-3; TRBD2 matches at 11 bases. This CDR3 spans 14 amino acids. The trim removed 3 bases at V and 5 bases at J, leaving 1 base unmatched. Germline CDR1 reads PRHDT; CDR2 reads FYEKMQ (reference sequence). The full variable domain, in which reference TRBV13 and TRBJ2-3 provide the parts outside the CDR3, is AAGVIQSPRHLIKEKRETATLKCYPIPRHDTVYWYQQGPGQDPQFLISFYEKMQSDKGSIPDRFSAQQFSDYHSELNMSSLELGDSALYFCASSFGLAGDTQYFGPGTRLTVL.

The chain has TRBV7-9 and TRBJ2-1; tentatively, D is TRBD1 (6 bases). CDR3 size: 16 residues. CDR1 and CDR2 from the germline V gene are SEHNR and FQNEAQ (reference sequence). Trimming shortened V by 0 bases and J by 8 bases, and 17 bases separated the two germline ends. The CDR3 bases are TGTGCCAGCAGCTTAGCCGTGGGGGCAAGCGCGGATGAGCAGTTCTTC. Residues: CASSLAVGASADEQFF.

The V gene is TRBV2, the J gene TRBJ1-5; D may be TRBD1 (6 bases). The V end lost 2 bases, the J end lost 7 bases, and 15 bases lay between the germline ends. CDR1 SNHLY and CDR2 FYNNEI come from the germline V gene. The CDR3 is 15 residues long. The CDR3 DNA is TGTGCCAGCAGTGAAAGCGGGGTTCAGGGGCAGCCCCAGCATTTT. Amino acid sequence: CASSESGVQGQPQHF. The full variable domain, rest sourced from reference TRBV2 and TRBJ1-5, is EPEVTQTPSHQVTQMGQEVILRCVPISNHLYFYWYRQILGQKVEFLVSFYNNEISEKSEIFDDQFSVERPDGSNFTLKIRSTKLEDSAMYFCASSESGVQGQPQHFGDGTRLSIL.